Reported below is one T cell receptor (beta chain). Its antigen is currently not known. No much larger clonotype is one base removed from it; base qualities were not supplied. Library preparation employed the immunoSEQ multiplex PCR assay. A mixture of 60 forward primers for TCR Vbeta segments and 13 reverse primers for TCR Jbeta segments was used in the multiplex PCR. A multiplex PCR assay on genomic DNA amplified the CDR3 region of rearranged TCR beta genes. The amplified TCR beta libraries were sequenced on the Illumina HiSeq System as 87-base-pair reads. Concerning the study's data processing: In a later analysis, some 80 million unique TCR beta chains were counted across the 500 to 850 repertoires, and approximately 11 million of these chains were shared by at least two donors. Raw reads were error-corrected and collapsed into unique sequences by a nearest-neighbor algorithm in which closely related sequences were merged to remove PCR and sequencing errors. Alignment of CDR3 sequences to IMGT reference sequences was used to assign V, D and J gene segments. Each retained sequence needed at least a six-nucleotide match to both a V gene segment and a J gene segment. A rearrangement was called productive if the CDR3 had no stop codons and remained in frame with V and J, and every other rearrangement was called non-productive. Following IMGT convention, CDR3 was defined as the stretch from the second conserved V-encoded cysteine to the conserved J-encoded phenylalanine. Sequences without an unambiguous match to a single V gene segment were excluded from the earlier analysis of 587 of the donors. In an earlier analysis of several hundred of the donors, V segments were called functional above 56.7% productive rearrangements and were called segregating when the between-donor standard deviation exceeded 5%. A statistical classification framework was developed to diagnose cytomegalovirus status using the catalog of TCR beta chain sequences. V and J gene assignment, in a later analysis, came from comparing TCR nucleotide sequences with IMGT/GENE-DB human TR gene sequences. Using the TCRdist pipeline, a later analysis assigned CDR3 sequences along with most-parsimonious VDJ recombination scenarios. In a later analysis, each TCR beta chain was defined by its CDR3 amino acid sequence together with its V-gene family, and reads without a unique V-gene family were excluded. As a way to deal with suspected cross-contamination and a sequencing artifact, a later analysis dropped 450 to 600 nucleotide sequences that were highly shared and had low generation probability. For each public chain, a later analysis derived a clonal expansion index from normalized ranks of inferred template counts within each repertoire. In a later analysis, generation probabilities were computed with a VDJ recombination model fitted to out-of-frame rearrangements, and the resulting probabilities were checked against IGoR. Hypergeometric tests were used in a later analysis to score TCR-TCR, TCR-HLA and TCR-CMV co-occurrence, with a repertoire-size bias correction applied to the TCR pairs. A later analysis estimated false discovery rates by permuting HLA or CMV assignments 20 times. In a later analysis, co-occurring TCRs were grouped using DBSCAN, and TCRdist sequence similarity was added for clustering within HLA-allele-positive subsets. Repertoires with fewer than 30,000 or more than 120,000 public chains, plus five repertoires with anomalous nucleotide sharing, were excluded from co-occurrence clustering. TCRdb carries this immuneACCESS record with in-frame sequences only. Its versions omit some clonotypes, under half of them owing to an unresolved V gene in the studies checked, with the rest unexplained. Clone size and the V and J calls come from that table; the DNA yielded D and trimming. The table for this sample lists 80,000 or so clones; approximately 80% of them were counted only once. The top ten clones comprise around 3.6% of the sample.

The cohort consisted of some 670 healthy bone marrow donors. All cohort members were sampled while nominally healthy, although unrecorded immune exposures were likely present. The donor was CMV seronegative and belonged to the group of more than 300 seronegative cohort members. Each donor provided a peripheral blood sample, and peripheral blood mononuclear cells were used for TCR beta sequencing. The Qiagen DNeasy Blood Extraction Kit was used to extract genomic DNA from the blood cell samples. This entry is derived from a study of cytomegalovirus exposure and HLA in healthy donors (dated by TCRdb to 2016 to 2017). Turning to the overall study: According to an earlier analysis of 550 to 700 of the donors, roughly 180 million T cells yielded over 100 million unique TCR beta sequences and about 280 Gb of sequence data. An early release covering over 500 HLA-typed donors comprised 300 to 350 gigabases of sequencing data and about 90 million unique TCR sequences. The genetic ancestry cluster associated with self-reported Caucasian donors included 81% of the roughly 360 genotyped donors. The aim of the study was to test whether cataloging public T cell receptors could identify signatures of past pathogen exposure. The T cell repertoires of around 730 subjects were profiled by immunosequencing and related to cytomegalovirus serostatus. In addition to the first cohort of 666 subjects, a separate validation cohort of approximately 130 different subjects was used. High-throughput TCR immunosequencing, statistical association of individual TCRs with disease status, and machine learning were combined to predict cytomegalovirus infection status. In a later analysis, previously published TCR beta repertoires from 666 donors were re-analyzed and high-resolution HLA genotyping was added so that TCR occurrence patterns could be studied. Rather than using new phenotypic data, the later analysis identified candidate immune exposures from TCR beta sequences and from how often those sequences occurred across donors. An earlier analysis of approximately 640 of the donors applied high-throughput TCR beta sequencing to assess whether each TCR beta V gene segment acted as functional or pseudogenic. Donor age, sex, ethnicity and CMV serostatus were collected together with the repertoire data. A later genetic analysis used genome-wide SNP genotypes for about three fifths of the 666 donors, treating that subset as a discovery cohort. All discovery cohort repertoires had been generated using a single sequencing platform. Both class I and class II loci were covered by HLA typing, at four-digit resolution. The number of donors typed differed by locus, with roughly 629-640 for A, B, C, DRB1 and DQB1, more than 500 for DQA1, approximately 580 for DPA1, and 400 to 490 for DPB1. A few DR-DQ haplotypes were treated as single units for association and clustering because of strong linkage in the cohort. Among about 400 genotyped donors of the cohort, an average of around 220,000 unique TCR beta nucleotide sequences was sequenced per donor, of which 15% to 20% were non-productive.

Results the study describes overall, beyond this receptor: According to a later analysis, parvovirus B19, influenza, CMV and Epstein-Barr virus appeared linked to several top co-occurrence clusters. A further reported finding was that TCR beta sequences accurately predicted the HLA-A and HLA-B alleles for most subjects in the first cohort. In a later genetic analysis, a missense DCLRE1C variant was associated with V-gene and J-gene trimming of TCR beta chains, and the association was replicated in an independent cohort. CMV serostatus was the only immune exposure information available for the cohort. The study gave a list of roughly 150 TCR beta chains associated with cytomegalovirus. In a later analysis, most CMV-associated TCR beta chains were found to appear HLA-restricted, with HLA associations seemingly driven largely by CMV exposure. In a later analysis, HLA-associated TCR beta chains showed more clonal expansion and lower generation probabilities than non-associated chains that were equally common. The classifier was reported to diagnose cytomegalovirus status with high specificity and sensitivity in both the original and validation cohorts. An earlier analysis of approximately 530 of the donors showed that most TCR beta V segments appeared in productive rearrangements either about 87% or about 30% of the time, which broadly matched IMGT annotations. Correlated functional status among segregating V segments might be attributable to linkage disequilibrium, but an unknown experimental factor could not be ruled out. Seventeen rarely observed V segments, including chromosome 9 orphons, were excluded from the earlier analysis of a few hundred of the donors because counts were too low. Three of the identified cytomegalovirus-associated TCR beta chains were confirmed in vitro to be specific for cytomegalovirus antigens. Across donors, most TCR sequences were observed very rarely, whereas some public TCRs were present in many individuals. In a later analysis, around 15,000 TCR beta sequences were associated with specific HLA alleles at a false discovery rate of 0.05. Presence/absence analyses assumed roughly uniform sequencing depth across donors, an assumption that may not hold. Because the 87-base-pair reads could not distinguish some IMGT-functional V segments, including TRBV6-2 and TRBV6-3, those segments were excluded. In this cohort, only TCR beta chains were sequenced, and detectable features were limited by the absence of alpha or paired-chain data. Because HLA typing was missing for some donors at each locus, association tests included only the typed subset. A later analysis found that TCR association rates varied across HLA loci, with DRB1 alleles showing the most associated TCRs and HLA-C alleles the fewest. Strong co-occurrence of HLA alleles, especially DR and DQ, made assigning TCR associations to individual alleles difficult. The sequencing pipeline was judged likely to have produced a cluster of highly shared sequence variants as a technical artifact. It was suggested by the authors that the approach could potentially be generalized to other disease states and immunological phenotypes. Compared with the 666-donor mean, donors in an Asian-associated ancestry cluster had fewer N-insertions in productive TCRs, according to a later genetic analysis.

From the germline V gene (reference sequence), CDR1 is GTSNPN and CDR2 is SVGIG. V was cut back by 8 bases and J by 10 bases, leaving a gap of 14 bases between them. Inclusive of the bounding cysteine and phenylalanine, the CDR3 is 11 residues long. Only CDR3 DNA remains: 33 bases, in frame from the first base. The sample taken for sequencing was PBMCs. This sequence uses TRBV30 and TRBJ1-4; tentative D gene TRBD1, with 5 bases matching. The TCR originated in a man aged 40-50 years in good health and CMV-seronegative. Read as DNA, the sequence is TGTGCCAGTAGGAGGGGAGGAAAACTGTTTTTT. It is translated as CASRRGGKLFF.